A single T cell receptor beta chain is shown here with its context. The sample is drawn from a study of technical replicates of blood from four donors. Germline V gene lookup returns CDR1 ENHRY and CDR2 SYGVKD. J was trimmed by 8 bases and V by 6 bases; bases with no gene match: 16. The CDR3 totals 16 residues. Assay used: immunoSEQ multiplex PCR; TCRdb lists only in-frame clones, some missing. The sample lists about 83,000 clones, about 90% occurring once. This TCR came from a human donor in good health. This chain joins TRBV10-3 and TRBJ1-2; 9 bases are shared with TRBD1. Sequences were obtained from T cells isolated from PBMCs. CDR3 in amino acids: CAIRLRTGDDGQGYTF. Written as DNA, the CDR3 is TGTGCCATCAGGCTTCGGACAGGGGATGATGGTCAGGGCTACACCTTC.